The clone carrying this T cell receptor (beta chain) was counted ten times or more. The antigen remains undetermined. The data originate from a study of CD8 T cells in ankylosing spondylitis. General study results and limits: Both synovial fluid and blood in reactive arthritis had previously been reported to carry some motif variants. What seemed typical of ankylosing spondylitis blood was a TCR beta motif built from roughly 8 highly homologous variants.

For TCR beta, libraries came from quantitative 5'-RACE with molecular barcodes. TCRdb reprocessed the 5' RACE reads with MiXCR, giving one entry per CDR3 protein. The top ten clones hold around 12% of a sample with some 130,000 distinct CDR3 sequences, approximately 7.3% of them seen once. V was cut by 6 bases and J by 1 base, with 9 bases left in between. The germline gives CDR1 MNHEY, CDR2 SVGEGT. The CDR3 has 13 residues. The receptor's source is a female donor with ankylosing spondylitis or in good health (not recorded which). The specimen was blood, either unsorted or a sorted T cell fraction (not recorded which). The V call is TRBV6-2 or TRBV6-3, the J call TRBJ1-1; D call uncertain. The chain's CDR3 is CASSSGRNTEAFF. Written as DNA, the CDR3 is TGTGCCAGCAGCTCCGGACGGAACACTGAAGCTTTCTTT.